This T cell receptor (beta chain) was profiled in a study of T cells in localized non-small cell lung cancer. Study results and limitations: A denser population of T cells in blood accompanied longer overall survival. The study found T cell clonality highest in uninvolved adjacent lung, above tumor. When the top 100 tumor clones were examined, a median approximately 59 of them also appeared in the adjacent lung, which was paired and uninvolved. Analysis by sequencing included only one tumor region, so heterogeneity remains possible.

This CDR3 contains 14 residues. Germline CDR1 and CDR2: MDHEN and SYDVKM. V lost 5 bases, J lost 0 bases, and 10 bases lay in between. The method was immunoSEQ multiplex PCR; TCRdb's version includes in-frame clones alone and lacks a portion of them. The table records roughly 30,000 clones, 80% to 90% of them present only once. A note on this clone: The antigen remains unidentified.

Here the sequenced sample was peripheral blood, taken before any cancer treatment. The sequence was collected from a woman between 18 and 50 years old with stage I lung adenocarcinoma. The V gene is TRBV28, the J gene TRBJ1-1; D not resolved. The CDR3 sequence is CASSTFRLNTEAFF. For the CDR3, the DNA is TGTGCCAGCAGTACCTTTCGCTTGAACACTGAAGCTTTCTTT.